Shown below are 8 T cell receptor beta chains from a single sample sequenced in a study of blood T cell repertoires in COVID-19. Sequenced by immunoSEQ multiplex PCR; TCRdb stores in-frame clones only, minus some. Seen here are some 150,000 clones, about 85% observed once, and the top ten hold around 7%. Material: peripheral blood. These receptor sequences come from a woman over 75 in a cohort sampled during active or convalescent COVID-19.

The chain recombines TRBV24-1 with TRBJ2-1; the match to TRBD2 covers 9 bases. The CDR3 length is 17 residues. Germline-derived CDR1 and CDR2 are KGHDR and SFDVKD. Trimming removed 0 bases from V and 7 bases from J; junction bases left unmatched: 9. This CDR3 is CATSDLGRRGGVNEQFF. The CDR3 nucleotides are TGTGCCACCAGTGATTTGGGGCGGCGGGGGGGCGTGAATGAGCAGTTCTTC.

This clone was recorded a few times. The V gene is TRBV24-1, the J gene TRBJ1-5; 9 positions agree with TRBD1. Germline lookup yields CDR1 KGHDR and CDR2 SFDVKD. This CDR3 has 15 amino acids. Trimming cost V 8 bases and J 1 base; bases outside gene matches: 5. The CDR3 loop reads CATTSGQGSNQPQHF. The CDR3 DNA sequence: TGTGCCACCACCTCGGGACAGGGAAGCAATCAGCCCCAGCATTTT.

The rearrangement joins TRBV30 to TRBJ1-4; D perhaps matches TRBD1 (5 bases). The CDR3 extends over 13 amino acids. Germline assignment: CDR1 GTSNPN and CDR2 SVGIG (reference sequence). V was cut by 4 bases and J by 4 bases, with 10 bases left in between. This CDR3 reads CAWTGVNNEKLFF. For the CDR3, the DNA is TGTGCCTGGACGGGGGTTAATAATGAAAAACTGTTTTTT.

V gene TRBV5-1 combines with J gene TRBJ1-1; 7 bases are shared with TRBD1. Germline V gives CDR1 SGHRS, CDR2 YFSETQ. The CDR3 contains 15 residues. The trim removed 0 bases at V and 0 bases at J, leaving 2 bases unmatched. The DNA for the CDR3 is TGCGCCAGCAGCTTGGTACAGGGGTTGAACACTGAAGCTTTCTTT. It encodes CASSLVQGLNTEAFF.

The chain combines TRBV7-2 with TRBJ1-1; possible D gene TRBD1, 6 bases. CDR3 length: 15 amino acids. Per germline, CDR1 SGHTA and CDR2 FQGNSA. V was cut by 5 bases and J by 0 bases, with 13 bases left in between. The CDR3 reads CASSGTIGMNTEAFF. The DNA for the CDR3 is TGTGCCAGCAGCGGGACAATTGGCATGAACACTGAAGCTTTCTTT.

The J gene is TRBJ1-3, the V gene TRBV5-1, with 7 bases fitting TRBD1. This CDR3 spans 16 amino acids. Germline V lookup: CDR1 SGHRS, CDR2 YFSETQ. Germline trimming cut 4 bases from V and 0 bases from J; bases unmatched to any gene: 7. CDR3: CASSPGTVSSGNTIYF. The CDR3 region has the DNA TGCGCCAGCAGCCCCGGGACAGTGAGCTCTGGAAACACCATATATTTT.

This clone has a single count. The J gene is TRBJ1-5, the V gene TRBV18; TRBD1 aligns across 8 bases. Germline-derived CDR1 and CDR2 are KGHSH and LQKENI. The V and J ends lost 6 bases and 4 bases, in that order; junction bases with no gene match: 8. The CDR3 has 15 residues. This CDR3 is CASSLNRGGNQPQHF. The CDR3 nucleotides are TGTGCCAGCTCCCTAAACAGGGGGGGAAATCAGCCCCAGCATTTT.

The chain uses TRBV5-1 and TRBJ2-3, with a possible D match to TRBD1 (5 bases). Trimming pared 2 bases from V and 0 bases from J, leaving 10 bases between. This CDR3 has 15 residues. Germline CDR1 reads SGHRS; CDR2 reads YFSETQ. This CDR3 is CASSLAGISTDTQYF. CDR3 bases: TGCGCCAGCAGCTTAGCAGGGATCAGCACAGATACGCAGTATTTT.